This T cell receptor beta chain was sequenced for a study of T-cell reconstitution after alpha-beta-depleted transplantation in children. This clonotype came up a few times. Unique molecular identifiers were incorporated into the prepared TCRbeta library. TCRdb passed the PCR reads through MiXCR, listing each CDR3 protein once. The profile shows a few hundred thousand distinct CDR3 sequences, about 16% of them singletons. The CDR3 covers 18 residues. With V trimmed by 3 bases and J by 8 bases, 19 bases remained unmatched. Specimen: PBMCs from the stem cell graft donor, collected from the stem cell graft. The rearrangement links TRBV12-3 or TRBV12-4 to TRBJ1-2, with 9 positions matching TRBD1. The source is a human donor who donated a stem cell graft to a child with acute lymphoblastic leukemia. The CDR3 is CASSLSSRLGQGRRGYTF. The CDR3 coding sequence is TGTGCCAGCAGTTTGTCCTCCCGACTCGGACAGGGGCGACGAGGCTACACCTTC.